This TCR beta chain was recovered during a study of radiotherapy plus CTLA-4 blockade in lung cancer. As for the study in general: Patients showed objective responses in about 20% of cases, and disease control was achieved by 25% to 35%.

The CDR3 has 13 residues. Germline V CDR1 and CDR2: SGHDT, YYEEEE. J lost 4 bases, V lost 3 bases, and 2 bases had no gene match. Focal radiation plus CTLA-4 blockade with ipilimumab was administered to patients who had chemo-refractory metastatic non-small-cell lung cancer. The sample holds one count of this clone. Its target is not known. TCRdb's copy holds only in-frame clones and misses some; the assay was immunoSEQ multiplex PCR. The sample records 40,000 or so clones, over 70% being singletons. Findings and limits, study-wide: TCR clones from tumors expanded in blood after radiotherapy plus ipilimumab. Per reports, early blood T cell clone dynamics, plus interferon-beta, forecast response most strongly.

V is TRBV5-6 and J is TRBJ1-2; TRBD1 matches 8 bases. The receptor comes from a human donor with non-small cell lung cancer who had stable disease on radiotherapy plus ipilimumab. This sample comprised peripheral blood, obtained from a patient treated with radiotherapy plus ipilimumab. The CDR3 spells CASSSTGGYGYTF. In nucleotides, the CDR3 is TGTGCCAGCAGCTCAACAGGGGGCTATGGCTACACCTTC.